The next 7 T cell receptor beta chains were all read from a single sample in a study of cytomegalovirus exposure and HLA in healthy donors. Here immunoSEQ multiplex PCR was the method, and the copy in TCRdb shows in-frame clones only, minus some. The data show approximately 150,000 clones, around nine tenths seen once. The sample comprised PBMCs. The receptors come from a man younger than 35 in good health and CMV-seropositive.

V usage is TRBV6-6 and J usage is TRBJ2-5, with 12 positions matching TRBD2. The CDR3 totals 15 residues. V lost 6 bases to trimming and J lost 3 bases; unmatched junction nucleotides: 5. Germline-derived CDR1 and CDR2 are MNHNY and SVGAGI (reference sequence). In DNA form, the CDR3 reads TGTGCCAGCAGGCCTCGACTAGCGGGAGAAGAGACCCAGTACTTC. Translating it yields CASRPRLAGEETQYF.

The V and J genes are TRBV7-6 and TRBJ2-1; 8 bases align to TRBD2. This CDR3 contains 14 residues. With V trimmed by 5 bases and J by 6 bases, 6 bases remained unmatched. Germline CDR1 is SGHVS and CDR2 is FNYEAQ. The CDR3: CASSPGTRGNEQFF. The CDR3 DNA follows: TGTGCCAGCAGCCCCGGGACTAGGGGCAATGAGCAGTTCTTC.

The gene calls are TRBV4-2 and TRBJ1-2; D perhaps matches TRBD1 (5 bases). The germline CDR1 and CDR2 sequences are LGHNA and YNFKEQ. The germline V and J ends were trimmed by 1 base and 5 bases, with 11 bases remaining between them. This CDR3 spans 14 amino acids. CDR3 sequence: CASSQGGDFYGYTF. The CDR3 DNA reads TGTGCCAGCAGCCAAGGGGGGGACTTTTATGGCTACACCTTC.

The chain couples TRBV6-4 to TRBJ2-3; the match to TRBD1 covers 9 bases. Per germline, CDR1 MRHNA and CDR2 SNTAGT. J was trimmed by 3 bases and V by 4 bases; bases with no gene match: 5. CDR3 length equals 15 residues. CDR3 DNA: TGTGCCAGCAGTGCAACAGGGGGCGCGACAGATACGCAGTATTTT. Translating it yields CASSATGGATDTQYF.

In DNA form, the CDR3 reads TGTGCCAGCTCCCAATTGGGGGCGTTGAGTACTGAAGCTTTCTTT. Amino acids: CASSQLGALSTEAFF. This chain links TRBV18 with TRBJ1-1, with D perhaps matching TRBD1 (6 bases). The germline CDR1 and CDR2 sequences are KGHSH and LQKENI. CDR3 length: 15 amino acids. Trimming pared 6 bases from V and 5 bases from J, leaving 19 bases between. Supplemented by reference TRBV18 and TRBJ1-1, the full variable domain reads NAGVMQNPRHLVRRRGQEARLRCSPMKGHSHVYWYRQLPEEGLKFMVYLQKENIIDESGMPKERFSAEFPKEGPSILRIQQVVRGDSAAYFCASSQLGALSTEAFFGQGTRLTVV.

The rearrangement joins TRBV5-1 to TRBJ1-4, with 8 bases aligning to TRBD1. CDR1 and CDR2 (germline): SGHRS, YFSETQ. CDR3 size: 17 residues. Trimming removed 4 bases from V and 3 bases from J; junction bases left unmatched: 11. The CDR3: CASSDDKQGGSNEKLFF. The CDR3 region has the DNA TGCGCCAGCAGCGATGATAAACAGGGGGGATCTAATGAAAAACTGTTTTTT.

The chain couples TRBV7-8 to TRBJ2-3, with TRBD2 matching over 7 bases. The CDR3 is 16 amino acids. The V and J ends lost 0 bases and 3 bases, in that order; junction bases with no gene match: 6. Looked up from germline, CDR1 is SGHVS and CDR2 is FQNEAQ. This chain's CDR3 is CASSLAGWGGTDTQYF. Written as DNA, the CDR3 is TGTGCCAGCAGCTTAGCTGGGTGGGGAGGGACAGATACGCAGTATTTT. Supplemented by reference TRBV7-8 and TRBJ2-3, the full variable domain reads GAGVSQSPRYKVAKRGQDVALRCDPISGHVSLFWYQQALGQGPEFLTYFQNEAQLDKSGLPSDRFFAERPEGSVSTLKIQRTQQEDSAVYLCASSLAGWGGTDTQYFGPGTRLTVL.